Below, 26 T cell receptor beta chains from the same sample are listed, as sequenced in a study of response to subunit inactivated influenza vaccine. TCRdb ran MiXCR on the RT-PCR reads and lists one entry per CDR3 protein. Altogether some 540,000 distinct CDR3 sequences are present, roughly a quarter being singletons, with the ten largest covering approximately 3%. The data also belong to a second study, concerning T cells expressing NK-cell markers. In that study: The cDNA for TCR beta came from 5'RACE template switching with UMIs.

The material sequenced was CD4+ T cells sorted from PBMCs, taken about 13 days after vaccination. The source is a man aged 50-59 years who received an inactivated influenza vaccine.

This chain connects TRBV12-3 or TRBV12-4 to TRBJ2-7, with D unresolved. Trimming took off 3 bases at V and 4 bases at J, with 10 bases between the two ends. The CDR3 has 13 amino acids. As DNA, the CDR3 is TGTGCCAGCAGTTTGATTGGTGGGTACGAGCAGTACTTC. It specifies CASSLIGGYEQYF.

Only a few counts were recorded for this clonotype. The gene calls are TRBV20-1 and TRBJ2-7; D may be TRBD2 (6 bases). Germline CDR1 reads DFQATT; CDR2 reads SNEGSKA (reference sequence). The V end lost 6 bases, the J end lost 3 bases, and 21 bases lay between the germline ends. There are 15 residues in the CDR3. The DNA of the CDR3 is TGCAGTGCCCACTGGGGGGATTCCCCCAGCTACGAGCAGTACTTC. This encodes CSAHWGDSPSYEQYF.

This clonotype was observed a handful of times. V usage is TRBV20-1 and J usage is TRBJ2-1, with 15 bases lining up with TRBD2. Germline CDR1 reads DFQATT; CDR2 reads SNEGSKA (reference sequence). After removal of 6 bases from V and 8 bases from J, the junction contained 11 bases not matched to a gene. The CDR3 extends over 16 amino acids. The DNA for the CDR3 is TGCAGTGCCAATGGACTAGCGGGAGGGCCTGGACATGAGCAGTTCTTC. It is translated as CSANGLAGGPGHEQFF.

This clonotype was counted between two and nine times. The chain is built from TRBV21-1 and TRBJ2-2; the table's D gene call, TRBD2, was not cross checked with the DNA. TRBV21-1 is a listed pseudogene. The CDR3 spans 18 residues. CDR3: CASSNDGRAAGGAGELFF. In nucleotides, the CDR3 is TGTGCCAGCAGCAACGACGGGAGGGCGGCCGGGGGCGCCGGGGAGCTGTTTTTT.

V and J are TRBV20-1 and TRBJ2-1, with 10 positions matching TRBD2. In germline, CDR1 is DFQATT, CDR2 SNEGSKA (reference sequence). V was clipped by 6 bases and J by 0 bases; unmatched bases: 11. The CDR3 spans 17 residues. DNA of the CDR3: TGCAGTGCCTGGGAGCTAGCGGGGGCTAGCTCCTACAATGAGCAGTTCTTC. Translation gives CSAWELAGASSYNEQFF.

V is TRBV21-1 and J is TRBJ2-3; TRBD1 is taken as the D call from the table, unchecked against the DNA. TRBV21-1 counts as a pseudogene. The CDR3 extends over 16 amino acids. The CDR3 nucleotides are TGTGCCAGCAGCAAAGACCAAGGACAGAGCACAGATACGCAGTATTTT. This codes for CASSKDQGQSTDTQYF.

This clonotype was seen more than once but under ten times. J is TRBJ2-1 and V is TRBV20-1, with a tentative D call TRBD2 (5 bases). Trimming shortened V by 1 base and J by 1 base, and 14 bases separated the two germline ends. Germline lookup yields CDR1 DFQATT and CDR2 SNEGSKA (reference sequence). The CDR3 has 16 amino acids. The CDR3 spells CSARVLRGGSYNEQFF. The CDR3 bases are TGCAGTGCTAGAGTTCTCCGCGGCGGGTCCTACAATGAGCAGTTCTTC.

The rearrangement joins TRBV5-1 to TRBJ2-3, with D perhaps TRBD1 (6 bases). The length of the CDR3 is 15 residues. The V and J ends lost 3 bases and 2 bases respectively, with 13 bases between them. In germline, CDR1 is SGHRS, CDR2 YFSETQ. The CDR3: CASSYQGPDTDTQYF. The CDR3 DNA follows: TGCGCCAGCAGCTATCAGGGGCCTGACACAGATACGCAGTATTTT.

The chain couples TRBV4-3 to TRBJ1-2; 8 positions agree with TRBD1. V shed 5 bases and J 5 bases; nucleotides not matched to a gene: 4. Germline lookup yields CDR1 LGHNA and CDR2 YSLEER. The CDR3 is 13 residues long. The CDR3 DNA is TGCGCCAGCAGCGCGGACAGGGATTATGGCTACACCTTC. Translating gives CASSADRDYGYTF.

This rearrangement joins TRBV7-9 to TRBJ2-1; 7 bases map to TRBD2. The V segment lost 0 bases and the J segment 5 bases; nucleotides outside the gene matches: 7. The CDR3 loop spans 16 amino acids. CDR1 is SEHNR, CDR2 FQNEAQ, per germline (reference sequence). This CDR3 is CASSLAWASGNNEQFF. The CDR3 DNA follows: TGTGCCAGCAGCTTAGCGTGGGCTAGCGGAAACAATGAGCAGTTCTTC. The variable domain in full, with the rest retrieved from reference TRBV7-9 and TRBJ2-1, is DTGVSQNPRHKITKRGQNVTFRCDPISEHNRLYWYRQTLGQGPEFLTYFQNEAQLEKSRLLSDRFSAERPKGSFSTLEIQRTEQGDSAMYLCASSLAWASGNNEQFFGPGTRLTVL.

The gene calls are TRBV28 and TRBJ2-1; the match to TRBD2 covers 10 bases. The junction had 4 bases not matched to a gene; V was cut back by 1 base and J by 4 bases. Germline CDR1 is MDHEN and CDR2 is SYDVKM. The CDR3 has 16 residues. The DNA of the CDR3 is TGTGCCAGCAGTTTATTGGGACTAGCGTCGTACAATGAGCAGTTCTTC. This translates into CASSLLGLASYNEQFF.

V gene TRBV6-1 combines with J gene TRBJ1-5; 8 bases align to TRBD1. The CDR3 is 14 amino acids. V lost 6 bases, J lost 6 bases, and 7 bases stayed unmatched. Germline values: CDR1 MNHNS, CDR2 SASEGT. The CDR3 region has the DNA TGTGCCAGCAGACAGGACAGGGTTGCTCAGCCCCAGCATTTT. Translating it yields CASRQDRVAQPQHF.

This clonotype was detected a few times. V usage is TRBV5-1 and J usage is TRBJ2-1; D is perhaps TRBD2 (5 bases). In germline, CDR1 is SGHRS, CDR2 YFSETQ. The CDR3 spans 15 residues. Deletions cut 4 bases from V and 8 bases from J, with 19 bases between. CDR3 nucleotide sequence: TGCGCCAGCAGCCCGGACTCCCCTCGTGTCGATGAGCAGTTCTTC. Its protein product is CASSPDSPRVDEQFF.

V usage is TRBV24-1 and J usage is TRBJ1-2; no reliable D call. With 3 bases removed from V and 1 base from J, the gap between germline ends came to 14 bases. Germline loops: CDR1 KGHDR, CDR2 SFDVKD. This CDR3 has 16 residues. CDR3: CATSDGGVKINYGYTF. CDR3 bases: TGTGCCACCAGTGATGGCGGCGTCAAGATTAACTATGGCTACACCTTC.

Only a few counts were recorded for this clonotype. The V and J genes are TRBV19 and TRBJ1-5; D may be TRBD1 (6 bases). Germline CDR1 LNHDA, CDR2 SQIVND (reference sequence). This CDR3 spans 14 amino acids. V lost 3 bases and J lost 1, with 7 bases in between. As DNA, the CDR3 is TGTGCCAGTAGTATGGGGGCCAGCAATCAGCCCCAGCATTTT. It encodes CASSMGASNQPQHF.

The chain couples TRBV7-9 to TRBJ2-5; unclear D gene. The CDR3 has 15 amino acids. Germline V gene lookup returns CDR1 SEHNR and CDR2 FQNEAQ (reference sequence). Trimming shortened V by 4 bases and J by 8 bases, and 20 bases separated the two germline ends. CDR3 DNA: TGTGCCAGCAGCTCGTTCGCCGTTGGGCAGATCACCCAGTACTTC. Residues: CASSSFAVGQITQYF. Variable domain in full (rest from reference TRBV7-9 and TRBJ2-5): DTGVSQNPRHKITKRGQNVTFRCDPISEHNRLYWYRQTLGQGPEFLTYFQNEAQLEKSRLLSDRFSAERPKGSFSTLEIQRTEQGDSAMYLCASSSFAVGQITQYFGPGTRLLVL.

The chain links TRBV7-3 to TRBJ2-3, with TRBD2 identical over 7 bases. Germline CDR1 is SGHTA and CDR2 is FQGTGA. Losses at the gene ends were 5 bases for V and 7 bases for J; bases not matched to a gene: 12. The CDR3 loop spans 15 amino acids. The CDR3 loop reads CASSPALAEMYTQYF. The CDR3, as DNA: TGTGCCAGCAGCCCGGCCCTAGCGGAGATGTATACGCAGTATTTT.

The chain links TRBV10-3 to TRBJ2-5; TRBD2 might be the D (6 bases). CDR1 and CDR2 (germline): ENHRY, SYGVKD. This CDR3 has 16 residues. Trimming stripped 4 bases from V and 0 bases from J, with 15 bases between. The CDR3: CAISGAAEGYQETQYF. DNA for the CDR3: TGTGCCATCAGTGGGGCGGCGGAGGGGTACCAAGAGACCCAGTACTTC.

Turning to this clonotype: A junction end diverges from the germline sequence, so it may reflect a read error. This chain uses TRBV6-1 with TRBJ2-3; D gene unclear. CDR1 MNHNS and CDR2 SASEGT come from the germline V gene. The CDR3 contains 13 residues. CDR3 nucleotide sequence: TGTGCCAGCAGCAATAGAGGTCCAGATACGCAGGATTTT. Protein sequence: CASSNRGPDTQDF.

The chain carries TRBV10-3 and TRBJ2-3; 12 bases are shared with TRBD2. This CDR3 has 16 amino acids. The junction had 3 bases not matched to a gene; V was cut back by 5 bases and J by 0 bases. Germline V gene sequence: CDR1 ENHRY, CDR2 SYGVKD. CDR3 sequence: CAISTSGGTSTDTQYF. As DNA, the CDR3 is TGTGCCATCAGTACTAGCGGGGGGACTAGCACAGATACGCAGTATTTT.

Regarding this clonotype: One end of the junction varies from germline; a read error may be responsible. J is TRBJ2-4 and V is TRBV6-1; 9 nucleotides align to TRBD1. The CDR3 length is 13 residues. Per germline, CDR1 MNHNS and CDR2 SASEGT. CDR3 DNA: TGTGCCAGCAGTGAACACTATAGGGACAGGGAGGCCTTC. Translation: CASSEHYRDREAF.

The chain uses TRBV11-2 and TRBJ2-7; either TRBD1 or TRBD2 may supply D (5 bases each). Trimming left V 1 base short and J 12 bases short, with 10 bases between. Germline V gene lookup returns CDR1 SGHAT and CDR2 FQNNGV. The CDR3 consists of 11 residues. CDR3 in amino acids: CASSLGRDLYF. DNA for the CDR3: TGTGCCAGCAGCTTAGGACGGGACCTGTACTTC.

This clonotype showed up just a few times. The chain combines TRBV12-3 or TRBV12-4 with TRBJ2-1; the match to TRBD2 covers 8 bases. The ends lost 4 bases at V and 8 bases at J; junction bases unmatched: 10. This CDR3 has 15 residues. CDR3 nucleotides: TGTGCCAGCAGTTGGTCGGGGGGGCCGGGGGATGAGCAGTTCTTC. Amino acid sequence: CASSWSGGPGDEQFF.

The CDR3 nucleotides are TGCGCCAGCAGCCCAGGGGACAGGATGAACACTGAAGCTTTCTTT. It is translated as CASSPGDRMNTEAFF. The chain uses TRBV5-1 and TRBJ1-1, with 8 bases that match TRBD1. Trimming removed 4 bases from V and 0 bases from J; junction bases left unmatched: 5. The CDR3 is made up of 15 amino acids. Germline loops: CDR1 SGHRS, CDR2 YFSETQ. Full variable domain (missing parts from reference TRBV5-1 and TRBJ1-1): KAGVTQTPRYLIKTRGQQVTLSCSPISGHRSVSWYQQTPGQGLQFLFEYFSETQRNKGNFPGRFSGRQFSNSRSEMNVSTLELGDSALYLCASSPGDRMNTEAFFGQGTRLTVV.

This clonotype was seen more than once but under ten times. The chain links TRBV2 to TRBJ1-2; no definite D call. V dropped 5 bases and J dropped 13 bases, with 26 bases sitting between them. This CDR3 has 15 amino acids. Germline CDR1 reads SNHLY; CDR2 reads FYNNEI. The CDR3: CASSPTGRPGIGCTF. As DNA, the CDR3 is TGTGCCAGCAGTCCCACTGGCAGACCGGGTATAGGGTGCACCTTC. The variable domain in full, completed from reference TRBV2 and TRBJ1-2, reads EPEVTQTPSHQVTQMGQEVILRCVPISNHLYFYWYRQILGQKVEFLVSFYNNEISEKSEIFDDQFSVERPDGSNFTLKIRSTKLEDSAMYFCASSPTGRPGIGCTFGSGTRLTVV.

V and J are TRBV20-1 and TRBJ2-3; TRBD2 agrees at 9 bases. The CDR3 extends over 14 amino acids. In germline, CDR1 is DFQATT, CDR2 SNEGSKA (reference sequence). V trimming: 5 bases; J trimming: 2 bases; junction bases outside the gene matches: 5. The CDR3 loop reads CSAPLAGDTDTQYF. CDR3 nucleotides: TGCAGTGCTCCTTTAGCGGGGGACACAGATACGCAGTATTTT.